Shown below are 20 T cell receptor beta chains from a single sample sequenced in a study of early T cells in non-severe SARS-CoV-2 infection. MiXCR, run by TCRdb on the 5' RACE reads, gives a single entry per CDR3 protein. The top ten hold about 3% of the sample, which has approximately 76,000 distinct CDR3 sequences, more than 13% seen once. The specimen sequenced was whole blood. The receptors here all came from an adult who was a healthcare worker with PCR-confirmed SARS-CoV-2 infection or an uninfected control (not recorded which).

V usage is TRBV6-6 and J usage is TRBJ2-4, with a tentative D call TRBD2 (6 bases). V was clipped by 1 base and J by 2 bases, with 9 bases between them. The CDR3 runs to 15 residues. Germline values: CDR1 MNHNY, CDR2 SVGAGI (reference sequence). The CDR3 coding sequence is TGTGCCAGCAGTTACTATCGGGGGACCAAAAACATTCAGTACTTC. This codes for CASSYYRGTKNIQYF.

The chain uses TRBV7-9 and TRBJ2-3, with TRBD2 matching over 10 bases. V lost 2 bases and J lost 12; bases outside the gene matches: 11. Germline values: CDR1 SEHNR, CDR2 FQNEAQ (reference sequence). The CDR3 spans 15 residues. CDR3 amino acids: CASSLLAGVGTHQYF. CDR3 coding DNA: TGTGCCAGCAGCTTACTAGCGGGAGTCGGTACACACCAGTATTTT.

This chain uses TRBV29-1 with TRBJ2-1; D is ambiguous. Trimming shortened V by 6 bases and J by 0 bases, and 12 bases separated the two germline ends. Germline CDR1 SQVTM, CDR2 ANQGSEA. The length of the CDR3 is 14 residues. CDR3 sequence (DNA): TGCAGCGTGGCTCGCCCAAGCTCCTACAATGAGCAGTTCTTC. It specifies CSVARPSSYNEQFF.

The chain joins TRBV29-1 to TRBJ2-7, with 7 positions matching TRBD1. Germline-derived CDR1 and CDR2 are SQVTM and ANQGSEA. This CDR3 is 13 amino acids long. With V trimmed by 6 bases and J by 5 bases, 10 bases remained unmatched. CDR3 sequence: CSVRRQGLNEQYF. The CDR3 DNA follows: TGCAGCGTCCGACGACAGGGATTGAACGAGCAGTACTTC.

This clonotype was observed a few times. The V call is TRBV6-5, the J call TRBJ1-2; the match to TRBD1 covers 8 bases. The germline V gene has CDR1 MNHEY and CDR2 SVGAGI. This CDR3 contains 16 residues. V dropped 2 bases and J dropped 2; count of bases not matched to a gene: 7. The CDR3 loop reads CASSYQPDRENYGYTF. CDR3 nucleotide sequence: TGTGCCAGCAGTTACCAACCGGACAGGGAGAACTATGGCTACACCTTC.

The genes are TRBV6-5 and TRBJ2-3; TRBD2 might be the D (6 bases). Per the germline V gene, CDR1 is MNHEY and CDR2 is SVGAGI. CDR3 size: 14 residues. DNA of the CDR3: TGTTCCTCGGCCGCCTGGGGGGGCACAGATACGCAGTATTTT. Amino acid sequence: CSSAAWGGTDTQYF.

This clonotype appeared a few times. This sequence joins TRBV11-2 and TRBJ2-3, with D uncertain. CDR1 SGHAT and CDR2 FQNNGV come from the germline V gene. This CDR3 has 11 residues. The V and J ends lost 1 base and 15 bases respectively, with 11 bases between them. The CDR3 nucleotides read TGTGCCAGCAGCTTAGGGGGAAACAAATATTTT. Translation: CASSLGGNKYF.

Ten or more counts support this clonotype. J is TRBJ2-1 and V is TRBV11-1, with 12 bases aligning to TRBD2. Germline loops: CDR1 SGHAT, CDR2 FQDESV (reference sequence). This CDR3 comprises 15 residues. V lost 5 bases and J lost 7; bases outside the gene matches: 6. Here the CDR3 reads CASSTTSGGRNEQFF. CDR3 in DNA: TGTGCCAGCAGCACAACTAGCGGGGGGAGAAATGAGCAGTTCTTC.

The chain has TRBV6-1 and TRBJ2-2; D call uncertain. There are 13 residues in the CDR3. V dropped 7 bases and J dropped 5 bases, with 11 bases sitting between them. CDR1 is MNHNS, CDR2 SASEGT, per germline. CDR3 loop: CASTDAETGELFF. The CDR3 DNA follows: TGTGCCAGCACGGACGCGGAAACCGGGGAGCTGTTTTTT.

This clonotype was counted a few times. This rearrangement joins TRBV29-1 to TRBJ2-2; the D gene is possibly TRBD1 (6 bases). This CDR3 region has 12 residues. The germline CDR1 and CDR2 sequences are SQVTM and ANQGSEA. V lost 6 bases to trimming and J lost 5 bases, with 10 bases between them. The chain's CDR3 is CSVSQGTGELFF. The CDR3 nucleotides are TGCAGCGTCTCCCAGGGGACCGGGGAGCTGTTTTTT.

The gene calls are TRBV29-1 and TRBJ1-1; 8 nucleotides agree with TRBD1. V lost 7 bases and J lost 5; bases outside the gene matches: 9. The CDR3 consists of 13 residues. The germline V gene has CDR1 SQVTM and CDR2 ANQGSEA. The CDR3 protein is CSARQGKETEAFF. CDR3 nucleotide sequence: TGCAGCGCCAGACAGGGGAAGGAGACTGAAGCTTTCTTT.

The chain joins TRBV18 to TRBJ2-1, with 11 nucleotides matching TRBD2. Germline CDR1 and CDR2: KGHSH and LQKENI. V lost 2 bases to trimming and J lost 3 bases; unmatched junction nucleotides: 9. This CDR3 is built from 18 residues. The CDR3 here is CASSPDSGRGTHYNEQFF. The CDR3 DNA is TGTGCCAGCTCACCAGATAGCGGGAGGGGAACGCACTACAATGAGCAGTTCTTC.

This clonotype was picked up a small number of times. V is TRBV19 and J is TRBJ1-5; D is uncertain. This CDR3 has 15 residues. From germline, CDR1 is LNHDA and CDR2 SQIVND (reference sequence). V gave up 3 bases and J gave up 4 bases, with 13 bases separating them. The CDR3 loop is CASSMDWSPNQPQHF. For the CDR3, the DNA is TGTGCCAGTAGTATGGACTGGTCCCCGAATCAGCCCCAGCATTTT.

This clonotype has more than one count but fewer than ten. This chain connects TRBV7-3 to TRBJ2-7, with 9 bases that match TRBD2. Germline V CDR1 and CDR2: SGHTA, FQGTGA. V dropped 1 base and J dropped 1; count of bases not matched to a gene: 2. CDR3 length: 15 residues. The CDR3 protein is CASSLRAGGSYEQYF. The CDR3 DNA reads TGTGCCAGCAGCTTAAGAGCGGGGGGATCCTACGAGCAGTACTTC.

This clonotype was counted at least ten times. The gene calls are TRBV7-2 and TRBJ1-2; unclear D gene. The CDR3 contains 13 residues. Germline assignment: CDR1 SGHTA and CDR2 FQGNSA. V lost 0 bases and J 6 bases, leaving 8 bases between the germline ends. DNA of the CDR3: TGTGCCAGCAGCTTAGCGCTCCGGGATGGCTACACCTTC. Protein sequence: CASSLALRDGYTF.

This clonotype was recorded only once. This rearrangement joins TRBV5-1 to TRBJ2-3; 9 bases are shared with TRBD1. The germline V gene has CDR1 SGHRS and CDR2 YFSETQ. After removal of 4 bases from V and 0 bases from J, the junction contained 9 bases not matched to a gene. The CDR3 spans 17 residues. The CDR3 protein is CASSLPPTGGSTDTQYF. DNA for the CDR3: TGCGCCAGCAGCCTTCCCCCGACAGGGGGGAGCACAGATACGCAGTATTTT. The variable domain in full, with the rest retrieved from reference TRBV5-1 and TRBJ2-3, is KAGVTQTPRYLIKTRGQQVTLSCSPISGHRSVSWYQQTPGQGLQFLFEYFSETQRNKGNFPGRFSGRQFSNSRSEMNVSTLELGDSALYLCASSLPPTGGSTDTQYFGPGTRLTVL.

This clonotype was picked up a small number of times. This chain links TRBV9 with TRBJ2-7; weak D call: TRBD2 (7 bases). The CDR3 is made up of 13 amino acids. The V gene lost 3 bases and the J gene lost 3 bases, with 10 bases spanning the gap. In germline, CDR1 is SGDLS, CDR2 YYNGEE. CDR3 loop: CASSEGEGYEQYF. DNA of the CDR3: TGTGCCAGCAGCGAGGGGGAGGGCTACGAGCAGTACTTC.

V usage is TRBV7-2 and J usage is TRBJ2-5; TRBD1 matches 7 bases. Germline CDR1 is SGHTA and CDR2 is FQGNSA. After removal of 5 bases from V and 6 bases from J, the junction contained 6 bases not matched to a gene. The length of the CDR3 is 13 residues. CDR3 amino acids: CASSPGGAQTQYF. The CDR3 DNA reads TGTGCCAGCAGCCCAGGGGGAGCGCAGACCCAGTACTTC. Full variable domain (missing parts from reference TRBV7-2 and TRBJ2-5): GAGVSQSPSNKVTEKGKDVELRCDPISGHTALYWYRQSLGQGLEFLIYFQGNSAPDKSGLPSDRFSAERTGGSVSTLTIQRTQQEDSAVYLCASSPGGAQTQYFGPGTRLLVL.

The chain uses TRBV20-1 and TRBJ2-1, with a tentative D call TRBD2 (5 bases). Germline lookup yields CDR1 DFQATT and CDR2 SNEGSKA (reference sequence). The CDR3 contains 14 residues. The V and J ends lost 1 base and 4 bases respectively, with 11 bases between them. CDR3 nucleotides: TGCAGTGCTAGAGCGGGATGGAGTTACAATGAGCAGTTCTTC. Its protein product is CSARAGWSYNEQFF.

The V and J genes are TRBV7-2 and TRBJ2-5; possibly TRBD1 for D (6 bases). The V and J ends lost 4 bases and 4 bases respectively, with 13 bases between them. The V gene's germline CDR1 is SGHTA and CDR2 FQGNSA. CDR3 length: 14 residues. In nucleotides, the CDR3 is TGTGCCAGCAGCTGGACGCAGGGGACAGAGACCCAGTACTTC. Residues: CASSWTQGTETQYF.